Below are 26 T cell receptor beta chains sequenced from a single sample in a study of T-cell memory formation after mild COVID-19. Each CDR3 protein is one row after TCRdb ran MiXCR on the 5' RACE reads. The repertoire holds 530,000 or so distinct CDR3 sequences, with 17% as singletons. The sequencing sample was made of PBMCs or a T cell subset sorted from them (not recorded which). These receptors were collected from an adult woman who had mild COVID-19 (a few samples of this study predate the infection). Cell type and time point are not known.

This clonotype was seen only a few times. This chain joins TRBV27 and TRBJ2-5, with D hard to call. Germline CDR1 is MNHEY and CDR2 is SMNVEV (reference sequence). CDR3 length: 14 residues. V lost 5 bases and J 5 bases, leaving 15 bases between the germline ends. The CDR3 nucleotides are TGTGCCAGCAGTCTTACCCCCAATGACGAGACCCAGTACTTC. Translation: CASSLTPNDETQYF.

The J gene is TRBJ1-4, the V gene TRBV7-9; 11 bases agree with TRBD1. J was trimmed by 5 bases and V by 5 bases; bases with no gene match: 4. The CDR3 extends over 15 amino acids. Germline V gives CDR1 SEHNR, CDR2 FQNEAQ (reference sequence). CDR3 sequence: CASSPRTGGNEKLFF. The CDR3, as DNA: TGTGCCAGCAGCCCCCGGACAGGGGGCAATGAAAAACTGTTTTTT.

CDR3 region: CATSDLSGAEGETQYF. The CDR3 coding sequence is TGTGCCACCAGTGATTTGTCGGGGGCAGAAGGGGAGACCCAGTACTTC. V and J are TRBV24-1 and TRBJ2-5; D tentatively reads TRBD1 or TRBD2 (6 bases each). The V gene lost 0 bases and the J gene lost 5 bases, with 15 bases spanning the gap. Germline V gives CDR1 KGHDR, CDR2 SFDVKD. The CDR3 extends over 16 amino acids.

The chain is built from TRBV6-5 and TRBJ2-3; TRBD1 agrees at 7 bases. Germline trimming cut 2 bases from V and 0 bases from J; bases unmatched to any gene: 2. The CDR3 runs 15 residues. The germline gives CDR1 MNHEY, CDR2 SVGAGI. The CDR3 bases are TGTGCCAGCAGTTACAACAGGGGTAGCACAGATACGCAGTATTTT. It codes for CASSYNRGSTDTQYF.

This clonotype was seen a few times. This chain connects TRBV7-8 to TRBJ2-7, with 11 bases fitting TRBD1. Germline trimming cut 3 bases from V and 2 bases from J; bases unmatched to any gene: 6. This CDR3 spans 16 amino acids. Germline values: CDR1 SGHVS, CDR2 FQNEAQ. The CDR3 nucleotides are TGTGCCAGCAGCTTTTTAGGGACAGGGGGAGCCTACGAGCAGTACTTC. Amino acid sequence: CASSFLGTGGAYEQYF.

This chain joins TRBV4-3 and TRBJ2-2, with D unresolved. Germline assignment: CDR1 LGHNA and CDR2 YSLEER. The CDR3 loop spans 17 amino acids. Trimming left V 0 bases short and J 0 bases short, with 11 bases between. The CDR3 DNA reads TGCGCCAGCAGCCAAGATCGCAGCCGATCGAACACCGGGGAGCTGTTTTTT. It is translated as CASSQDRSRSNTGELFF.

The genes are TRBV7-9 and TRBJ2-1, with D possibly TRBD2 on 6 matching bases. In germline, CDR1 is SEHNR, CDR2 FQNEAQ (reference sequence). The ends were cut back, 5 bases at V and 8 bases at J, with 25 bases in the middle. This CDR3 is built from 17 residues. The chain's CDR3 is CASSPPLGSGLWDEQFF. CDR3 DNA: TGTGCCAGCAGCCCCCCGTTGGGCAGCGGGCTCTGGGATGAGCAGTTCTTC.

This clonotype was counted between two and nine times. J is TRBJ1-4 and V is TRBV5-1; 7 nucleotides match TRBD1. Germline CDR1 reads SGHRS; CDR2 reads YFSETQ. J was trimmed by 5 bases and V by 3 bases; bases with no gene match: 7. The CDR3 has 15 amino acids. CDR3 in DNA: TGCGCCAGCAGCTCAACGGGACAGTTAAATGAAAAACTGTTTTTT. The encoded protein is CASSSTGQLNEKLFF.

The chain combines TRBV4-3 with TRBJ2-5; D gene uncertain. Looked up from germline, CDR1 is LGHNA and CDR2 is YSLEER. V lost 0 bases and J 9 bases, leaving 17 bases between the germline ends. This CDR3 spans 15 amino acids. The CDR3 loop reads CASSQDEAFRLPQYF. The CDR3 DNA is TGCGCCAGCAGCCAAGATGAGGCCTTTAGGCTACCCCAGTACTTC.

The chain employs TRBV12-3 or TRBV12-4 and TRBJ1-2; possibly TRBD1 for D (5 bases). The germline V and J ends were trimmed by 6 bases and 3 bases, with 17 bases remaining between them. This CDR3 comprises 15 residues. The DNA of the CDR3 is TGTGCCAGCAGCCTTTCATCAGGGAGATACTATGGCTACACCTTC. It is translated as CASSLSSGRYYGYTF.

This clonotype has more than one count but fewer than ten. The rearrangement links TRBV20-1 to TRBJ2-2; 10 bases are a match to TRBD2. CDR1 and CDR2 (germline): DFQATT, SNEGSKA (reference sequence). V lost 3 bases and J lost 5; bases outside the gene matches: 0. CDR3 length: 13 residues. The CDR3 sequence: CSARTSGTGELFF. The CDR3 DNA follows: TGCAGTGCTAGGACTAGCGGGACCGGGGAGCTGTTTTTT.

V is TRBV19 and J is TRBJ2-1; 14 bases are shared with TRBD2. J was trimmed by 9 bases and V by 9 bases; bases with no gene match: 16. The CDR3 is made up of 17 amino acids. Germline V gives CDR1 LNHDA, CDR2 SQIVND (reference sequence). The CDR3 nucleotides read TGTGCCAGCCAGCGAGGGCTTGGGACTAGCGGGAGAGGTGAGCAGTTCTTC. This encodes CASQRGLGTSGRGEQFF.

This chain uses TRBV2 with TRBJ2-2, with 8 bases identical to TRBD2. The CDR3 is 16 amino acids. V lost 2 bases to trimming and J lost 4 bases; unmatched junction nucleotides: 6. CDR1 is SNHLY and CDR2 is FYNNEI in the germline V gene. This CDR3 reads CASSELERGSTGELFF. In DNA form, the CDR3 reads TGTGCCAGCAGTGAATTGGAGCGGGGGAGCACCGGGGAGCTGTTTTTT.

This clonotype occurred a few times. The chain is built from TRBV19 and TRBJ2-7; 8 positions match TRBD1. The length of the CDR3 is 16 residues. Germline lookup yields CDR1 LNHDA and CDR2 SQIVND (reference sequence). Unmatched junction bases numbered 14, after V lost 5 bases and J lost 5 bases. CDR3 coding DNA: TGTGCCAGTAGTGCGTGGCCGGGACAGGCGACCCACGAGCAGTACTTC. Translation gives CASSAWPGQATHEQYF.

The chain is built from TRBV5-4 and TRBJ2-3; the match to TRBD1 covers 8 bases. This CDR3 region has 15 residues. Germline V gives CDR1 SGHNT, CDR2 YYREEE (reference sequence). With V trimmed by 4 bases and J by 3 bases, 7 bases remained unmatched. The CDR3 here is CASSLTGGKTDTQYF. For the CDR3, the DNA is TGTGCCAGCAGCCTTACAGGGGGTAAAACAGATACGCAGTATTTT.

The V call is TRBV20-1, the J call TRBJ2-1; D possibly corresponds to TRBD2 (6 bases). This CDR3 has 16 residues. V was clipped by 3 bases and J by 2 bases, with 17 bases between them. Germline V gives CDR1 DFQATT, CDR2 SNEGSKA (reference sequence). CDR3 coding DNA: TGCAGTGCTAGTCTCGGTAGCGGAATCGCCTACAATGAGCAGTTCTTC. Protein: CSASLGSGIAYNEQFF.

The rearrangement uses TRBV7-9 and TRBJ2-3; TRBD1 aligns across 7 bases. V was pared by 3 bases and J by 3 bases, with 6 bases of the junction left unmatched. The germline CDR1 and CDR2 sequences are SEHNR and FQNEAQ (reference sequence). The CDR3 consists of 15 residues. CDR3 protein: CASSLTGMRTDTQYF. The CDR3 nucleotides are TGTGCCAGCAGCTTGACAGGGATGAGGACAGATACGCAGTATTTT.

Only a few counts were recorded for this clonotype. The chain uses TRBV4-1 and TRBJ1-4; D gene unclear. This CDR3 comprises 15 residues. Germline V gene data show CDR1 as MGHRA and CDR2 as YSYEKL. V was trimmed by 4 bases and J by 4 bases, leaving 13 bases between them. CDR3 DNA sequence: TGCGCCAGCAGCCCCCGGTGGGATAGTAATGAAAAACTGTTTTTT. This translates into CASSPRWDSNEKLFF.

This clonotype was observed a few times. The chain recombines TRBV6-1 with TRBJ1-3; the match to TRBD1 covers 11 bases. Germline V gives CDR1 MNHNS, CDR2 SASEGT. J was trimmed by 2 bases and V by 8 bases; bases with no gene match: 2. The CDR3 has 14 amino acids. The chain's CDR3 is CASGTGGTGNTIYF. Here the CDR3 DNA reads TGTGCCAGCGGGACAGGGGGAACTGGAAACACCATATATTTT.

This clonotype came up a few times. The chain links TRBV24-1 to TRBJ2-3, with TRBD2 matching over 9 bases. Germline V gene lookup returns CDR1 KGHDR and CDR2 SFDVKD. V was pared by 3 bases and J by 1 base, with 4 bases of the junction left unmatched. CDR3 length equals 16 residues. The CDR3 DNA reads as TGTGCCACCAGTGATCCTCTAGCGGGACGCACAGATACGCAGTATTTT. This translates into CATSDPLAGRTDTQYF.

The chain joins TRBV28 to TRBJ2-7, with a weak D call TRBD2 (6 bases). The ends were cut back, 4 bases at V and 1 base at J, with 17 bases in the middle. In germline, CDR1 is MDHEN, CDR2 SYDVKM. This CDR3 has 16 residues. The CDR3 DNA sequence: TGTGCCAGCAGTTGCCAGTGGGACTGTCCTTCCTACGAGCAGTACTTC. This encodes CASSCQWDCPSYEQYF.

In this sample, this clonotype turned up a few times. V is TRBV20-1 and J is TRBJ2-7; 9 bases are a match to TRBD2. CDR3 length: 14 residues. Germline V gene data show CDR1 as DFQATT and CDR2 as SNEGSKA (reference sequence). V lost 5 bases to trimming and J lost 2 bases; unmatched junction nucleotides: 7. This chain's CDR3 is CSAQGVAGAYEQYF. As DNA, the CDR3 is TGCAGTGCTCAAGGGGTAGCGGGAGCCTACGAGCAGTACTTC.

The chain combines TRBV5-1 with TRBJ2-1, with TRBD2 identical over 7 bases. This CDR3 contains 15 residues. V dropped 2 bases and J dropped 8; count of bases not matched to a gene: 10. Germline V lookup: CDR1 SGHRS, CDR2 YFSETQ. In DNA, the CDR3 is TGCGCCAGCAGCTTAATAAATGATGGGAGGGATGAGCAGTTCTTC. It translates to CASSLINDGRDEQFF.

This clonotype was observed a handful of times. The J gene is TRBJ2-7, the V gene TRBV5-6; 8 bases match TRBD2. Per germline, CDR1 SGHDT and CDR2 YYEEEE. The CDR3 consists of 15 residues. The V segment lost 4 bases and the J segment 3 bases; nucleotides outside the gene matches: 9. The CDR3, as DNA: TGTGCCAGCAGCGCCGCTAGCGGGTTTAGCTACGAGCAGTACTTC. Amino acid sequence: CASSAASGFSYEQYF.

This clonotype was seen a few times. J is TRBJ1-2 and V is TRBV6-2 or TRBV6-3; the D gene is possibly TRBD1 (6 bases). Germline CDR1 MNHEY, CDR2 SVGEGT. V was shortened by 5 bases and J by 4 bases, with 11 bases between the two germline ends. CDR3 length: 13 residues. The DNA of the CDR3 is TGTGCCAGCAGTCAAACAGGGACCTATGGCTACACCTTC. Its translation is CASSQTGTYGYTF.

This clonotype was detected a few times. This chain links TRBV27 with TRBJ1-6; the D gene is possibly TRBD1 (6 bases). The germline V gene encodes CDR1 MNHEY and CDR2 SMNVEV (reference sequence). V was cut by 8 bases and J by 8 bases, with 16 bases left in between. This CDR3 comprises 14 residues. The CDR3 DNA reads TGTGCCAGCCGGGTAGGGGGGGTGGATTCACCCCTCCACTTT. Residues: CASRVGGVDSPLHF.